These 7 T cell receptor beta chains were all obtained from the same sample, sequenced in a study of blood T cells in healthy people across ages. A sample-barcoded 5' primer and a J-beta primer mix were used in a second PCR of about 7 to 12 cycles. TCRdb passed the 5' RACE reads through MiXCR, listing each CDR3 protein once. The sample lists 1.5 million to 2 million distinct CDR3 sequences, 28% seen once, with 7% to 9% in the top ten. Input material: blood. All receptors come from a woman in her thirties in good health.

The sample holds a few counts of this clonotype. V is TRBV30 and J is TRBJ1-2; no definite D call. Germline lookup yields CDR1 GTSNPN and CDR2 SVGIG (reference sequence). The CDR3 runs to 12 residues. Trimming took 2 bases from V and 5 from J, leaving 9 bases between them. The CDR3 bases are TGTGCCTGGAGTTCCCGTGGGTATGGCTACACCTTC. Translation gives CAWSSRGYGYTF. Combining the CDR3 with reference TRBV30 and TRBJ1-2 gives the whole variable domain SQTIHQWPATLVQPVGSPLSLECTVEGTSNPNLYWYRQAAGRGLQLLFYSVGIGQISSEVPQNLSASRPQDRQFILSSKKLLLSDSGFYLCAWSSRGYGYTFGSGTRLTVV.

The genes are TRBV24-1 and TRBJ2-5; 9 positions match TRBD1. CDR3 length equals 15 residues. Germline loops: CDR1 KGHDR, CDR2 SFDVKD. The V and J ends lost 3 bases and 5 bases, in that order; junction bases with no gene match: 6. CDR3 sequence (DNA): TGTGCCACCAGTGATCGCGGACAGGGGAGGGAGACCCAGTACTTC. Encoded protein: CATSDRGQGRETQYF.

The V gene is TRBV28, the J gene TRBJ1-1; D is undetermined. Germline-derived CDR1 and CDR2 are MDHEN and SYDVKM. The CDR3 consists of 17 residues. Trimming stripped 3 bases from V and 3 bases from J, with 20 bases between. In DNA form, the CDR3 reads TGTGCCAGCAGTTTCCTCGGACGTCTCTCATCGGACACTGAAGCTTTCTTT. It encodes CASSFLGRLSSDTEAFF.

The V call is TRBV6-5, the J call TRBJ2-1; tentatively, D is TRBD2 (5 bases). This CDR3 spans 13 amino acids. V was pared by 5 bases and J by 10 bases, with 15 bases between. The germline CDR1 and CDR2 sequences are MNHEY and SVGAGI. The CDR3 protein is CASSDGIQGEQFF. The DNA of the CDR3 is TGTGCCAGCAGTGACGGGATTCAAGGCGAGCAGTTCTTC.

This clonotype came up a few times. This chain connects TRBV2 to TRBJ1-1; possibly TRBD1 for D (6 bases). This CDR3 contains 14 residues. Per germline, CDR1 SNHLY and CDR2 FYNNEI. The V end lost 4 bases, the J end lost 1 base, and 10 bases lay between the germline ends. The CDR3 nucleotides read TGTGCCAGCAGTGTGCGGGGGCGGAACACTGAAGCTTTCTTT. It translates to CASSVRGRNTEAFF.

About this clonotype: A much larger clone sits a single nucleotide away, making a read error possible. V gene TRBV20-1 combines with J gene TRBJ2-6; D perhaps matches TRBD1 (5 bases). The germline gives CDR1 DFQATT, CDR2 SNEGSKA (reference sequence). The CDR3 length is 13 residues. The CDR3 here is CSAQGNGANVPTF. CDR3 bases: TGCAGTGCCCAGGGTAATGGGGCCAACGTCCCGACTTTC.

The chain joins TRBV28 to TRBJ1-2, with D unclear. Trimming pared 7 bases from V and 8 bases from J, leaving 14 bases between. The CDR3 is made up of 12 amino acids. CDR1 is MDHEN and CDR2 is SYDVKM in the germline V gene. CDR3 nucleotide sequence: TGTGCCAGCATTCGGGGTAAGGGCGGCTACACCTTC. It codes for CASIRGKGGYTF.